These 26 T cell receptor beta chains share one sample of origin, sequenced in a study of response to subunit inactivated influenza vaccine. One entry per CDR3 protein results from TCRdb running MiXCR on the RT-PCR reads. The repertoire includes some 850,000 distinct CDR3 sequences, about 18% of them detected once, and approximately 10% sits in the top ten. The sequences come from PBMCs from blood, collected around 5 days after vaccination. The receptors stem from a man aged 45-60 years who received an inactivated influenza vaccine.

The CDR3 DNA reads as TGCAGTGCTAGAGAAGCTCTAGCGCTCTACAATGAGCAGTTCTTC. Translating gives CSAREALALYNEQFF. V is TRBV20-1 and J is TRBJ2-1; D perhaps matches TRBD2 (6 bases). The CDR3 loop spans 15 amino acids. The germline CDR1 and CDR2 sequences are DFQATT and SNEGSKA (reference sequence). V was shortened by 0 bases and J by 3 bases, with 12 bases between the two germline ends.

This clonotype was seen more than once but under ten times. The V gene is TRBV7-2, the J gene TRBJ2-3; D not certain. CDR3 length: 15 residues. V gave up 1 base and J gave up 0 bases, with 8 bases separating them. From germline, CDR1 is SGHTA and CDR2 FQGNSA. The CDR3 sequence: CASSLDPDSTDTQYF. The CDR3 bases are TGTGCCAGCAGCTTAGATCCGGACAGCACAGATACGCAGTATTTT.

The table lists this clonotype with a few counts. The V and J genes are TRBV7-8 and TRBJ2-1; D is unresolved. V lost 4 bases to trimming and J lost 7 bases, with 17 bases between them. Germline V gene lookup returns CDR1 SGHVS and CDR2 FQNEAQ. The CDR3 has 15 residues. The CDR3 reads CASSSGRASVNEQFF. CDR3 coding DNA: TGTGCCAGCAGCTCCGGTAGGGCCTCGGTGAATGAGCAGTTCTTC.

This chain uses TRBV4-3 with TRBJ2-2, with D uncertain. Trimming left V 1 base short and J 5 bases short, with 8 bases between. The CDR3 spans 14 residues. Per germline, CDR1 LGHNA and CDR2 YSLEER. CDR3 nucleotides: TGCGCCAGCAGCCAAGGGCCAAAAACCGGGGAGCTGTTTTTT. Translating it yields CASSQGPKTGELFF.

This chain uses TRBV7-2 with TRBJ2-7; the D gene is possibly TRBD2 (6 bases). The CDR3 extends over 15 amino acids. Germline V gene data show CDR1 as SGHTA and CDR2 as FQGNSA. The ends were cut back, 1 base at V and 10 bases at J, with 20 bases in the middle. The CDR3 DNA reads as TGTGCCAGCAGCTTAGAATCTAGCGAGGGTATGTACCAGTACTTC. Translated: CASSLESSEGMYQYF.

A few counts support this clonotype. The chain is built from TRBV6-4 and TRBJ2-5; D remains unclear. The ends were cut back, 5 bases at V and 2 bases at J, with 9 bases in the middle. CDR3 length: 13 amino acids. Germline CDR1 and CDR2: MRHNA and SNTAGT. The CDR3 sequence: CASSLRHQETQYF. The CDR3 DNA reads TGTGCCAGCAGTCTCCGTCATCAAGAGACCCAGTACTTC.

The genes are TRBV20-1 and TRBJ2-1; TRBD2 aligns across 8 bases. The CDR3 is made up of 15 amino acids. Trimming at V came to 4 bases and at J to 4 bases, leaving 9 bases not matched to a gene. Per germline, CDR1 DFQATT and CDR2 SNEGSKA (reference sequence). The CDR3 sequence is CSAIRSGRSYNEQFF. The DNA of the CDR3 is TGCAGTGCTATAAGAAGCGGGAGATCTTACAATGAGCAGTTCTTC.

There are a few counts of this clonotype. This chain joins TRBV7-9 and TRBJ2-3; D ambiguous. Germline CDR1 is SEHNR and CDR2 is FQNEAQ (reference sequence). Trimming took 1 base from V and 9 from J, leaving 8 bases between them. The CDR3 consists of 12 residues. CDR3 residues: CASSLVMETQYF. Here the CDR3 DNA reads TGTGCCAGCAGCTTAGTAATGGAAACGCAGTATTTT.

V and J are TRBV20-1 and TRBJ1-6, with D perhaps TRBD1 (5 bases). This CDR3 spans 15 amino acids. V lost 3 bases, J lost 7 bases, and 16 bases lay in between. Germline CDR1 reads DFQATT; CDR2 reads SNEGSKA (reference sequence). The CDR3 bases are TGCAGTGCTAGGGTGGGCCACGGGGGAAATTCACCCCTCCACTTT. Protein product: CSARVGHGGNSPLHF.

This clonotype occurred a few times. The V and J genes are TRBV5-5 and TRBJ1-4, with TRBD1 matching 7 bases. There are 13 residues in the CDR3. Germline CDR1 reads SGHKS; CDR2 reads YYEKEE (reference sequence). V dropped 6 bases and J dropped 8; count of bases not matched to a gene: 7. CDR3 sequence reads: CASTPTGSEKLFF. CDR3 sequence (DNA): TGTGCCAGCACCCCGACAGGGAGCGAAAAACTGTTTTTT.

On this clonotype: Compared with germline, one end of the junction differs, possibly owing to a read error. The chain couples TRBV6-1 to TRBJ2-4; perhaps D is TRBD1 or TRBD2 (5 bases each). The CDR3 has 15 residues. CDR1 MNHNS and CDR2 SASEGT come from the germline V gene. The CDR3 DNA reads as TGTGCCAGCACTAGGGACCTTACAGCCAAAAACATGCAGTACTTC. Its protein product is CASTRDLTAKNMQYF.

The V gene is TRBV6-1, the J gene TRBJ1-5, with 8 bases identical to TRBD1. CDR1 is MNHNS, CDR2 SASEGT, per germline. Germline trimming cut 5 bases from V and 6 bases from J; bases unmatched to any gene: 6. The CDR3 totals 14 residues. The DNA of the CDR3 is TGTGCCAGCAGTCCGCGACAGGGGAGTCAGCCCCAGCATTTT. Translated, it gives CASSPRQGSQPQHF.

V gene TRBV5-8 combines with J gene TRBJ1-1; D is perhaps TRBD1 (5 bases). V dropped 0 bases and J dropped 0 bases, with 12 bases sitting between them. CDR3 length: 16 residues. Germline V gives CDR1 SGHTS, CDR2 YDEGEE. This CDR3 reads CASSLVTGLMNTEAFF. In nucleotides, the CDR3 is TGTGCCAGCAGCTTGGTCACAGGCTTAATGAACACTGAAGCTTTCTTT.

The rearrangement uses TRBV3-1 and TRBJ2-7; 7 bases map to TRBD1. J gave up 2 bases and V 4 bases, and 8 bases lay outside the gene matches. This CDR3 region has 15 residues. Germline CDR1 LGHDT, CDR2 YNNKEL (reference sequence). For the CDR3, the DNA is TGTGCCAGCAGCCGAGAGACAGGGCCAGCCTACGAGCAGTACTTC. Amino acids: CASSRETGPAYEQYF.

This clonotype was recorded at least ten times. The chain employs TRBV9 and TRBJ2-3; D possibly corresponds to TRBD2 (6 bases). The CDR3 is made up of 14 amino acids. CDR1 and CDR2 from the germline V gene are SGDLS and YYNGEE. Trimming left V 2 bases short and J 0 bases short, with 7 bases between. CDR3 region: CASSVGGSTDTQYF. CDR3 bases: TGTGCCAGCAGCGTGGGAGGTAGCACAGATACGCAGTATTTT.

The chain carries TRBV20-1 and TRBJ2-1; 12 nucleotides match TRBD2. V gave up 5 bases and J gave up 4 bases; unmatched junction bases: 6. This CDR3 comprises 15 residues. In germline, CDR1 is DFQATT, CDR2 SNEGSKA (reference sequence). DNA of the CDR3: TGCAGTGCTGACCTAGCGGGAGGGCGGTACAATGAGCAGTTCTTC. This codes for CSADLAGGRYNEQFF.

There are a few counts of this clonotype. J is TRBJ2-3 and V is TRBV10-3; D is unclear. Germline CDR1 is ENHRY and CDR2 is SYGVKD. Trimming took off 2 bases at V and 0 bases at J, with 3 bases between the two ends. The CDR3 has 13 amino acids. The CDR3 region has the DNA TGTGCCATCAGTGAGCAGAGCACAGATACGCAGTATTTT. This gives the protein CAISEQSTDTQYF.

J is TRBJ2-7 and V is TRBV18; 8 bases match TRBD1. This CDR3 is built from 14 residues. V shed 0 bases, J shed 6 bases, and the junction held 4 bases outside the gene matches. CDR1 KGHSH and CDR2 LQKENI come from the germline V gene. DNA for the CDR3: TGTGCCAGCTCACCACCGGACAGGGTTTCCGAGCAGTACTTC. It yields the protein CASSPPDRVSEQYF.

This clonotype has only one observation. Here the CDR3 DNA reads TGTGCCAGCAGAAGGGACGGGATTTCCTCTGGGGCCAACGTCCTGACTTTC. This codes for CASRRDGISSGANVLTF. The J gene is TRBJ2-6, the V gene TRBV2; TRBD1 or TRBD2 may be the D gene (5 bases each). Germline assignment: CDR1 SNHLY and CDR2 FYNNEI. The V and J ends lost 6 bases and 0 bases respectively, with 15 bases between them. The CDR3 runs to 17 residues.

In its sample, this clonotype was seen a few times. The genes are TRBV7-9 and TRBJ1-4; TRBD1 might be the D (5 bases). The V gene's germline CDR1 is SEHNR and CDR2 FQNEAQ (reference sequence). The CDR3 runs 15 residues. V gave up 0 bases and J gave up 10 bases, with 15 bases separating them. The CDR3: CASSLAETALGKLFF. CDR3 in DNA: TGTGCCAGCAGCTTAGCGGAGACAGCGCTCGGAAAACTGTTTTTT.

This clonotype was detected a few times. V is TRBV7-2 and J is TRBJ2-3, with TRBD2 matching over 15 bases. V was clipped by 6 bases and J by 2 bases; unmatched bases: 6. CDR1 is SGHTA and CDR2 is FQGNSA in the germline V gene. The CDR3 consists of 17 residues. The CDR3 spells CASRRTSGGAVTDTQYF. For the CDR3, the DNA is TGTGCCAGCAGACGGACTAGCGGGGGGGCCGTCACAGATACGCAGTATTTT.

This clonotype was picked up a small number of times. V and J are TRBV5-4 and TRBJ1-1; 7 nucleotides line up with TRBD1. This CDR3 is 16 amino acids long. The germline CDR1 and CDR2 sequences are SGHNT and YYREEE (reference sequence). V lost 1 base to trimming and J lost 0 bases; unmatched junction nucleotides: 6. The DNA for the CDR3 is TGTGCCAGCAGCTTGTTAGGGACAGCCTTGAACACTGAAGCTTTCTTT. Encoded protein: CASSLLGTALNTEAFF.

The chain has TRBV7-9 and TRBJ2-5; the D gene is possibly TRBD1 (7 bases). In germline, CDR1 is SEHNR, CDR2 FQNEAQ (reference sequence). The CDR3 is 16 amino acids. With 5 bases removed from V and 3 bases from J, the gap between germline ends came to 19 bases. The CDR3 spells CASSDRLRGAEETQYF. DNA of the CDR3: TGTGCCAGCAGCGACCGGCTCAGGGGGGCTGAAGAGACCCAGTACTTC. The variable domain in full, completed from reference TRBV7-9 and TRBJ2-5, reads DTGVSQNPRHKITKRGQNVTFRCDPISEHNRLYWYRQTLGQGPEFLTYFQNEAQLEKSRLLSDRFSAERPKGSFSTLEIQRTEQGDSAMYLCASSDRLRGAEETQYFGPGTRLLVL.

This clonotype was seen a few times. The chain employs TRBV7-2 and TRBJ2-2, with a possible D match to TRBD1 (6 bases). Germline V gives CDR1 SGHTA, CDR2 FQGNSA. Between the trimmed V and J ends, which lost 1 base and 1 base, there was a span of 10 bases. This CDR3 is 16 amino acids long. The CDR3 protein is CASSLGGTRNTGELFF. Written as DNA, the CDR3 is TGTGCCAGCAGCTTAGGTGGGACACGGAACACCGGGGAGCTGTTTTTT.

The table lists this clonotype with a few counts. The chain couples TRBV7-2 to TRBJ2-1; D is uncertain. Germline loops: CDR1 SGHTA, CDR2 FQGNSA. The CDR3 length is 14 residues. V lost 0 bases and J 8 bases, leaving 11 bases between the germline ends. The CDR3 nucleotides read TGTGCCAGCAGCTTAGCGGGTGGGTTCGATGAGCAGTTCTTC. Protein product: CASSLAGGFDEQFF.

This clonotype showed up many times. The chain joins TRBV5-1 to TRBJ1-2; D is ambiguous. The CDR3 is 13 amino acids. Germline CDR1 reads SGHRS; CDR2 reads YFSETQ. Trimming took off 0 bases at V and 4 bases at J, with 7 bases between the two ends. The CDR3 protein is CASSLGASYGYTF. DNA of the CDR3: TGCGCCAGCAGCTTGGGCGCAAGCTATGGCTACACCTTC.